The subject of this entry is one T cell receptor (beta chain). Its antigen is still unknown. Per the germline V gene, CDR1 is MNHNY and CDR2 is SVGAGI (reference sequence). This CDR3 contains 15 residues. The ends lost 4 bases at V and 5 bases at J; junction bases unmatched: 10. The data derive from a study of early T cells in non-severe SARS-CoV-2 infection. About the research overall: Bulk RNA from unsorted whole blood was sequenced; chains were unpaired. Study-level points and caveats: Anti-spike CD8 responses were favored by VDJdb matching, which missed private and CD4 specificities.

Unique molecular identifier tags were affixed to discrete cDNA molecules. Each CDR3 protein gets one entry after TCRdb re-called the 5' RACE reads with MiXCR. This sample has approximately 52,000 distinct CDR3 sequences, with approximately 8% found just once. Input material: whole blood. The chain has TRBV6-6 and TRBJ2-7; 8 positions match TRBD2. This TCR was recovered from an adult who was a healthcare worker with PCR-confirmed SARS-CoV-2 infection or an uninfected control (not recorded which). CDR3 nucleotide sequence: TGTGCCAGCAGTTCCCCACTAGCGGTTCGCGACGAGCAGTACTTC. It translates to CASSSPLAVRDEQYF.